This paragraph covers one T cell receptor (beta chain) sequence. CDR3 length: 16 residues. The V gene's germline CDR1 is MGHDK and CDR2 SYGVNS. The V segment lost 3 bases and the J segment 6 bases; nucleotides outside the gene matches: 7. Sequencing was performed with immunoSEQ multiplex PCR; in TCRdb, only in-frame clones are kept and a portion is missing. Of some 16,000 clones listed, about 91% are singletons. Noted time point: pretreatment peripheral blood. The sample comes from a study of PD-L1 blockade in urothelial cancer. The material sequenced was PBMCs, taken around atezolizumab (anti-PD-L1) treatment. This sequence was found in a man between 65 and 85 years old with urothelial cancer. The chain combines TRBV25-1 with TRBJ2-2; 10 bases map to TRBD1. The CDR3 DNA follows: TGTGCCAGCAGTGAGGGGGGACAGGGGTCCCCCGGGGAGCTGTTTTTT. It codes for CASSEGGQGSPGELFF.